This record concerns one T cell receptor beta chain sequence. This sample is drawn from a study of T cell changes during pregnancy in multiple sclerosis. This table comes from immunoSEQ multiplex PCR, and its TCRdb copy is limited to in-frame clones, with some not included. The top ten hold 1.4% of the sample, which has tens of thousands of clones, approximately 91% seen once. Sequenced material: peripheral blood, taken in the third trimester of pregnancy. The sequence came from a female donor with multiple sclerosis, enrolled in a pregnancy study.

This CDR3 reads CASSLAGGPTEAFF. CDR3 coding DNA: TGTGCCAGCAGCTTAGCCGGGGGTCCCACTGAAGCTTTCTTT. V is TRBV7-6 and J is TRBJ1-1; a possible D gene is TRBD1 (5 bases). This CDR3 comprises 14 residues. Trimming pared 0 bases from V and 4 bases from J, leaving 9 bases between. CDR1 and CDR2 from the germline V gene are SGHVS and FNYEAQ.